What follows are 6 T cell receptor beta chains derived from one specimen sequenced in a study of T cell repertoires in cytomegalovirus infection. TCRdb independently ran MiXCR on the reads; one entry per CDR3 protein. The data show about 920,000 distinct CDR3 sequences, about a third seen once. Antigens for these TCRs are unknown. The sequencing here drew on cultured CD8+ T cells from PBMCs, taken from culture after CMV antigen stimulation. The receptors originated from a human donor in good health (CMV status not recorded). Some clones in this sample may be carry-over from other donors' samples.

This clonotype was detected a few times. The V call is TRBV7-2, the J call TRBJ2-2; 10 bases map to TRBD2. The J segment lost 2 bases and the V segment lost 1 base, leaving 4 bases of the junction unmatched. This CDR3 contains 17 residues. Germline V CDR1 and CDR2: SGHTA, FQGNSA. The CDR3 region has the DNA TGTGCCAGCAGCTTAGGTGTAGCGGGGGGAAACACCGGGGAGCTGTTTTTT. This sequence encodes CASSLGVAGGNTGELFF.

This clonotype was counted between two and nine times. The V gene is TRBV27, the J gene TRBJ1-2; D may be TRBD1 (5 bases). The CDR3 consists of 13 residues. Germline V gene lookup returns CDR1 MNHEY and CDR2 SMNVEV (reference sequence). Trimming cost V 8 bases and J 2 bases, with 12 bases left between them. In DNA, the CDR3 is TGTGCCAGCGGATTCGGGGGGAACTATGGCTACACCTTC. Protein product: CASGFGGNYGYTF.

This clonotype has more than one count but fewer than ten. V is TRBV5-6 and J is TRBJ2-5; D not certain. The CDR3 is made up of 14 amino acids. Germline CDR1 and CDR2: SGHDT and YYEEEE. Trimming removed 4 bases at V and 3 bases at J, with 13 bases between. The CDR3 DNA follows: TGTGCCAGCAGCCCAACTTCAGTGGAAGAGACCCAGTACTTC. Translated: CASSPTSVEETQYF. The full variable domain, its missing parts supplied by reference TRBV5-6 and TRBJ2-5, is DAGVTQSPTHLIKTRGQQVTLRCSPKSGHDTVSWYQQALGQGPQFIFQYYEEEERQRGNFPDRFSGHQFPNYSSELNVNALLLGDSALYLCASSPTSVEETQYFGPGTRLLVL.

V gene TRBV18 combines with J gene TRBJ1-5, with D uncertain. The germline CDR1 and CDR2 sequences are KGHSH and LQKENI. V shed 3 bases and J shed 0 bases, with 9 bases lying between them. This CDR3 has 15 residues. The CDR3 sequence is CASSPNNYSNQPQHF. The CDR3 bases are TGTGCCAGCTCACCCAATAATTATAGCAATCAGCCCCAGCATTTT.

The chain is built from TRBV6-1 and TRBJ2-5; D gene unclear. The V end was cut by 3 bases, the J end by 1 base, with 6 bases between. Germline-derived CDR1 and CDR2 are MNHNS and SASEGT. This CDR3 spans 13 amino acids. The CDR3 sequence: CASSEWAQETQYF. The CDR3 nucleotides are TGTGCCAGCAGTGAGTGGGCCCAAGAGACCCAGTACTTC.

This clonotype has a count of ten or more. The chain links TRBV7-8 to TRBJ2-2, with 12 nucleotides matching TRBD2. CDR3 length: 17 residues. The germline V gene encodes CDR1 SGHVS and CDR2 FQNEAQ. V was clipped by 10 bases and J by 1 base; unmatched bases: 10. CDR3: CAILRLAGGKNTGELFF. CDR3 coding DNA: TGTGCCATCTTGAGGCTAGCGGGGGGGAAGAACACCGGGGAGCTGTTTTTT.